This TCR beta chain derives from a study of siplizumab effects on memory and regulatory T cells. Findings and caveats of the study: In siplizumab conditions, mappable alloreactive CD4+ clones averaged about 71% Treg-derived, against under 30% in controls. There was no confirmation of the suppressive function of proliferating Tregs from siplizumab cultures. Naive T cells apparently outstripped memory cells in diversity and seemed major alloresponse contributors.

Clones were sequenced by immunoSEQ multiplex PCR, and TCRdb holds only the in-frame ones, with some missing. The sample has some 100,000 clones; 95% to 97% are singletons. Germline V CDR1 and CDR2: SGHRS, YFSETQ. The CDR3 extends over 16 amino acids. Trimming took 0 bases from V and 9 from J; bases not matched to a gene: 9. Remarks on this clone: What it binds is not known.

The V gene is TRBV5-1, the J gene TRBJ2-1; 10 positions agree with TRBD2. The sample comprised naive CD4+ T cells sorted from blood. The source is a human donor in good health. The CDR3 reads CASSLGSSGGSGEQFF. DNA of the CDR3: TGCGCCAGCAGCTTGGGATCTAGCGGGGGATCCGGTGAGCAGTTCTTC.